A selection of T cell receptor beta chains follows, all from one sample in a study of spatial heterogeneity in lung cancer. TCRdb called the 5' RACE reads again in MiXCR, with one record for every CDR3 protein. The table shows about 120,000 distinct CDR3 sequences, with 12% occurring only once. This specimen was PBMCs, taken at follow-up. These receptor sequences come from a male donor with early-stage non-small cell lung cancer. Both conserved end residues are part of each CDR3. The order of the fields is J gene, clone size, D gene, V gene, CDR3 protein, CDR3 DNA. A D gene is named only where the DNA matches it firmly. Not every row has a clone size; where given, it reads once, few, many or a size class.

TRBJ1-3 - - TRBV4-1 CASSQEGRGGGNTIYF TGCGCCAGCAGCCAAGAAGGGAGGGGAGGTGGAAACACCATATATTTT
TRBJ1-4 - - TRBV5-1 CASSSPFRGRNEKLFF TGCGCCAGCAGCTCCCCTTTCCGGGGCAGGAATGAAAAACTGTTTTTT
TRBJ1-1 few TRBD1 TRBV7-9 CASSPTDRGYTEAFF TGTGCCAGCAGCCCTACGGACAGGGGTTACACTGAAGCTTTCTTT
TRBJ1-4 many TRBD1 TRBV29-1 CSAAGTGNEKLFF TGCAGCGCGGCCGGGACAGGGAATGAAAAACTGTTTTTT
TRBJ2-7 few TRBD1 TRBV27 CASSKGQFSSYEQYF TGTGCCAGCAGTAAGGGACAGTTCAGCTCCTACGAGCAGTACTTC
TRBJ1-5 many - TRBV29-1 CSVGETRSGNQPQHF TGCAGCGTTGGAGAGACCAGGAGTGGCAATCAGCCCCAGCATTTT
TRBJ2-2 many - TRBV12-3/TRBV12-4 CASCIMDGGELFF TGTGCCAGCTGCATTATGGATGGCGGGGAGCTGTTTTTT
TRBJ2-5 - - TRBV2 CASSGEETQYF TGTGCCAGCAGTGGAGAAGAGACCCAGTACTTC
TRBJ2-2 few - TRBV9 CASSVVPETGELFF TGTGCCAGCAGCGTAGTTCCGGAGACCGGGGAGCTGTTTTTT
TRBJ1-2 medium-sized - TRBV5-1 CASSLGPYYGYTF TGCGCCAGCAGCTTGGGACCGTACTATGGCTACACCTTC
TRBJ2-2 many - TRBV28 CASTRPERAGELFF TGTGCCAGCACCCGGCCGGAGAGGGCCGGGGAGCTGTTTTTT
TRBJ2-7 - - TRBV3-1 CASSQARYEQYF TGTGCCAGCAGCCAGGCGCGGTACGAGCAGTACTTC
TRBJ1-4 few - TRBV28 CASVPGGNNEKLFF TGTGCCAGCGTACCGGGGGGGAATAATGAAAAACTGTTTTTT
TRBJ1-6 many - TRBV28 CASRGGSSYNSPLHF TGTGCCAGCAGGGGGGGAAGCTCCTATAATTCACCCCTCCACTTT
TRBJ2-3 once - TRBV18 CASSSGQITDTQYF TGTGCCAGCTCATCGGGTCAGATCACAGATACGCAGTATTTT
TRBJ2-3 few - TRBV27 CASSLSRADTQYF TGTGCCAGCAGTTTATCGAGGGCAGATACGCAGTATTTT
TRBJ2-7 few - TRBV20-1 CSARDTYEQYF TGCAGTGCTAGAGATACCTACGAGCAGTACTTC
TRBJ1-1 - TRBD1 TRBV5-4 CASSPAQGDTEAFF TGTGCCAGCAGCCCGGCCCAGGGGGACACTGAAGCTTTCTTT
TRBJ1-1 many - TRBV5-1 CASSLQRGNTEAFF TGCGCCAGCAGCTTGCAGAGGGGAAACACTGAAGCTTTCTTT
TRBJ1-4 - - TRBV27 CASRPSGGKGKLFF TGTGCCAGCAGGCCGAGCGGGGGCAAGGGAAAACTGTTTTTT
TRBJ1-2 many - TRBV28 CASSLSPDSPDGYTF TGTGCCAGCAGTTTATCCCCGGACAGCCCGGACGGCTACACCTTC
TRBJ2-4 medium-sized - TRBV29-1 CSARGEDIQYF TGCAGCGCGAGAGGGGAGGACATTCAGTACTTC
TRBJ2-3 few TRBD2 TRBV20-1 CSATGLAGGSTDTQYF TGCAGTGCGACTGGACTAGCGGGGGGGTCCACAGATACGCAGTATTTT
TRBJ2-5 many TRBD2 TRBV4-1 CASSRTSAPQETQYF TGCGCCAGCAGCCGGACTAGCGCCCCCCAAGAGACCCAGTACTTC
TRBJ2-1 - - TRBV29-1 CSVYRGTSQPEQFF TGCAGCGTGTATCGGGGGACGTCTCAACCCGAGCAGTTCTTC
TRBJ2-3 many TRBD1 TRBV29-1 CSVGTGHTDTQYF TGCAGCGTGGGGACAGGGCATACGGATACGCAGTATTTT
TRBJ1-5 - - TRBV7-8 CASSFWGRDNQPQHF TGTGCCAGCAGCTTCTGGGGCAGGGACAATCAGCCCCAGCATTTT
TRBJ2-7 - TRBD2 TRBV11-2 CASSLPGGVSYEQYF TGTGCCAGCAGCTTACCGGGGGGTGTTTCCTACGAGCAGTACTTC
TRBJ1-2 - - TRBV18 CASGGTGRYGYTF TGTGCCAGCGGGGGCACCGGGCGCTATGGCTACACCTTC
TRBJ1-5 many - TRBV28 CASSLGQMHF TGTGCCAGCAGTTTGGGGCAAATGCATTTT
TRBJ2-7 many TRBD2 TRBV30 CAWTPGGAGEQYF TGTGCCTGGACCCCCGGGGGGGCGGGCGAGCAGTACTTC